These 22 T cell receptor beta chains share one sample of origin, sequenced in a study of shared clonotypes between healthy human individuals. TCRdb's copy holds only in-frame clones and misses some; the assay was immunoSEQ multiplex PCR. The profile covers 550,000 to 600,000 clones, with around 80% appearing a single time and approximately 12% taken by the ten largest. The sample comprised PBMCs. These receptors came from a woman between 35 and 50 years old in good health. Some clones in this sample may be carry-over from other donors' samples.

The rearrangement links TRBV6-6 to TRBJ2-5; D is uncertain. The DNA end favors TRBJ2-7, so the J call may be wrong. CDR1 is MNHNY, CDR2 SVGAGI, per germline (reference sequence). This CDR3 spans 12 amino acids. CDR3 protein: CASSPGTYEQYF. CDR3 DNA: TGTGCCAGCAGTCCCGGAACCTACGAGCAGTACTTC.

The rearrangement uses TRBV29-1 and TRBJ2-7, with D perhaps matching TRBD2 (5 bases). The J call may be in error: the DNA end matches TRBJ2-1 better. Germline V gene lookup returns CDR1 SQVTM and CDR2 ANQGSEA. The CDR3 totals 12 residues. The CDR3 region has the DNA TGCAGCGTCGGGGAAAGGACCAATGAGCAGTTCTTC. Its translation is CSVGERTNEQFF.

This chain's CDR3 is CASGDYADTQYF. The DNA for the CDR3 is TGTGCCAGCGGAGACTACGCAGATACGCAGTATTTT. The rearrangement links TRBV6-5 to TRBJ2-3; TRBD2 might be the D (5 bases). CDR1 MNHEY and CDR2 SVGAGI come from the germline V gene. The V end was cut by 8 bases, the J end by 4 bases, with 10 bases between. CDR3 size: 12 residues.

This clone was counted ten times or more. V is TRBV4-2 and J is TRBJ1-4; the match to TRBD1 covers 8 bases. Germline CDR1 and CDR2: LGHNA and YNFKEQ. J was trimmed by 6 bases and V by 4 bases; bases with no gene match: 10. This CDR3 comprises 16 residues. The CDR3, as DNA: TGTGCCAGCAGCCCCGAGGGGGACAGGTTGGATGAAAAACTGTTTTTT. This encodes CASSPEGDRLDEKLFF.

This clone has just a few counts. The gene calls are TRBV6-1 and TRBJ2-1, with D maybe TRBD1 (5 bases). Germline V CDR1 and CDR2: MNHNS, SASEGT. The V end lost 4 bases, the J end lost 9 bases, and 19 bases lay between the germline ends. This CDR3 is built from 15 residues. DNA of the CDR3: TGTGCCAGCAGTGTGGACACGGGTAACAATCGTGAGCAGTTCTTC. It translates to CASSVDTGNNREQFF.

The V call is TRBV19, the J call TRBJ2-1; tentatively, D is TRBD2 (5 bases). V lost 5 bases to trimming and J lost 4 bases, with 15 bases between them. CDR1 is LNHDA, CDR2 SQIVND, per germline (reference sequence). This CDR3 is 15 amino acids long. In nucleotides, the CDR3 is TGTGCCAGTAGTCCCCGGACTGGACCATACAATGAGCAGTTCTTC. Translating gives CASSPRTGPYNEQFF.

This chain connects TRBV5-1 to TRBJ2-3; TRBD1 might be the D (6 bases). Per germline, CDR1 SGHRS and CDR2 YFSETQ. Trimming took off 0 bases at V and 0 bases at J, with 11 bases between the two ends. The CDR3 contains 16 residues. DNA of the CDR3: TGCGCCAGCAGCTTGGCCGTAACAGGGAGCACAGATACGCAGTATTTT. Protein product: CASSLAVTGSTDTQYF.

Regarding this clone: This same CDR3 is encoded by further DNA sequences in the sample. This rearrangement joins TRBV19 to TRBJ2-7; TRBD1 matches 9 bases. Losses at the gene ends were 8 bases for V and 4 bases for J; bases not matched to a gene: 3. Germline V gene lookup returns CDR1 LNHDA and CDR2 SQIVND (reference sequence). The CDR3 spans 12 residues. CDR3 nucleotides: TGTGCCAGTTCCGGGACAGGGTACGAGCAGTACTTC. As protein: CASSGTGYEQYF.

This rearrangement joins TRBV7-6 to TRBJ2-2, with TRBD2 matching over 11 bases. V lost 7 bases to trimming and J lost 7 bases; unmatched junction nucleotides: 8. Germline V gene lookup returns CDR1 SGHVS and CDR2 FNYEAQ. The CDR3 length is 15 residues. CDR3 sequence reads: CASTLLAGVDGELFF. The CDR3 region has the DNA TGTGCCAGCACCCTACTAGCGGGAGTGGACGGGGAGCTGTTTTTT.

This chain connects TRBV5-1 to TRBJ2-5, with 9 bases fitting TRBD2. Germline V gene data show CDR1 as SGHRS and CDR2 as YFSETQ. The CDR3 length is 15 residues. J lost 5 bases, V lost 2 bases, and 7 bases had no gene match. CDR3: CASSFGGGREETQYF. Here the CDR3 DNA reads TGCGCCAGCAGCTTTGGTGGCGGGAGGGAGGAGACCCAGTACTTC.

This sequence joins TRBV9 and TRBJ2-7, with 7 bases fitting TRBD1. The length of the CDR3 is 14 residues. V shed 0 bases and J 4 bases; nucleotides not matched to a gene: 4. CDR1 is SGDLS and CDR2 is YYNGEE in the germline V gene. CDR3 DNA: TGTGCCAGCAGCGTAGCAGACAGGGTTTACGAGCAGTACTTC. Amino acids: CASSVADRVYEQYF.

The J gene is TRBJ1-1, the V gene TRBV7-9; perhaps TRBD1 as D (5 bases). The CDR3 sequence is 15 residues long. The germline V gene encodes CDR1 SEHNR and CDR2 FQNEAQ (reference sequence). V was shortened by 3 bases and J by 4 bases, with 15 bases between the two germline ends. In nucleotides, the CDR3 is TGTGCCAGCAGCTTCGGAAAGGGGTTTTCCACTGAAGCTTTCTTT. This sequence encodes CASSFGKGFSTEAFF.

This clone was counted many times. The sample holds other DNA sequences that translate to the same CDR3. The V gene is TRBV30, the J gene TRBJ2-1; TRBD2 matches 8 bases. J was trimmed by 9 bases and V by 5 bases; bases with no gene match: 9. CDR1 is GTSNPN and CDR2 is SVGIG in the germline V gene (reference sequence). This CDR3 has 13 amino acids. CDR3 DNA: TGTGCCTGGGAGAAGCGGGAGAGCGGTGAGCAGTTCTTC. This encodes CAWEKRESGEQFF.

Turning to this clone: A read error may account for a junction end that differs from germline. This sequence joins TRBV2 and TRBJ1-2, with 10 bases matching TRBD1. From germline, CDR1 is SNHLY and CDR2 FYNNEI. The CDR3 runs 12 residues. The CDR3 bases are TGTGCCAGCGGGGACAGGGGCCGTGGCCACACCTTC. Its protein is CASGDRGRGHTF.

The V gene is TRBV7-2, the J gene TRBJ1-1; TRBD1 is a possible D gene (5 bases). The V end lost 5 bases, the J end lost 5 bases, and 15 bases lay between the germline ends. The CDR3 covers 14 residues. In germline, CDR1 is SGHTA, CDR2 FQGNSA. CDR3 residues: CASSPRGEGTEAFF. The CDR3 coding sequence is TGTGCCAGCAGCCCCCGGGGGGAGGGGACTGAAGCTTTCTTT.

The chain links TRBV7-3 to TRBJ2-2; TRBD1 agrees at 7 bases. Germline V gene sequence: CDR1 SGHTA, CDR2 FQGTGA. This CDR3 comprises 15 residues. The V gene end was trimmed by 5 bases and the J gene end by 2 bases; junction bases not matched to a gene: 5. The CDR3 is CASSHDRDNTGELFF. The CDR3 bases are TGTGCCAGCAGCCACGACAGGGACAACACCGGGGAGCTGTTTTTT. Using reference TRBV7-3 and TRBJ2-2 for the parts outside the CDR3, the full variable domain is GAGVSQTPSNKVTEKGKYVELRCDPISGHTALYWYRQSLGQGPEFLIYFQGTGAADDSGLPNDRFFAVRPEGSVSTLKIQRTERGDSAVYLCASSHDRDNTGELFFGEGSRLTVL.

This clone was recorded a few times. The junction and the germline gene differ at one end; a read error may be behind it. The same CDR3 is also encoded by other DNA sequences in this sample. The chain combines TRBV9 with TRBJ1-2, with 8 bases fitting TRBD1. Germline V lookup: CDR1 SGDLS, CDR2 YYNGEE. The CDR3 consists of 14 residues. CDR3 protein: CASSATGANYGYTF. The CDR3 DNA reads as TGTGCCAGCAGCGCGACAGGGGCGAACTATGGCTACACCTTT. The full variable domain, its missing parts supplied by reference TRBV9 and TRBJ1-2, is DSGVTQTPKHLITATGQRVTLRCSPRSGDLSVYWYQQSLDQGLQFLIQYYNGEERAKGNILERFSAQQFPDLHSELNLSSLELGDSALYFCASSATGANYGYTFGSGTRLTVV.

V is TRBV6-6 and J is TRBJ2-3; tentatively, D is TRBD1 (5 bases). Germline V lookup: CDR1 MNHNY, CDR2 SVGAGI (reference sequence). CDR3 length equals 15 residues. With 6 bases removed from V and 0 bases from J, the gap between germline ends came to 13 bases. Written as DNA, the CDR3 is TGTGCCAGCAGGGCCGACGGACATAGCACAGATACGCAGTATTTT. Its translation is CASRADGHSTDTQYF.

On this clone itself: This sample includes further DNA sequences coding for the same CDR3. The chain links TRBV18 to TRBJ1-1; weak D call: TRBD1 (5 bases). This CDR3 spans 13 amino acids. Germline CDR1 and CDR2: KGHSH and LQKENI. V shed 2 bases and J shed 4 bases, with 8 bases lying between them. CDR3 nucleotides: TGTGCCAGCTCACCAGGGGCGGGCACTGAAGCTTTCTTT. Amino acid sequence: CASSPGAGTEAFF.

V gene TRBV29-1 combines with J gene TRBJ2-1, with D possibly matching TRBD2 (6 bases). The germline V gene has CDR1 SQVTM and CDR2 ANQGSEA. V was trimmed by 5 bases and J by 0 bases, leaving 11 bases between them. The CDR3 is 14 residues long. CDR3 in amino acids: CSVSLGGSYNEQFF. The CDR3 DNA reads TGCAGCGTTAGCCTGGGGGGCTCCTACAATGAGCAGTTCTTC.

The chain recombines TRBV9 with TRBJ1-5; 7 positions agree with TRBD1. This CDR3 is 15 amino acids long. The germline V gene encodes CDR1 SGDLS and CDR2 YYNGEE. Trimming at V came to 0 bases and at J to 5 bases, leaving 5 bases not matched to a gene. CDR3: CASSVAGTDYQPQHF. CDR3 in DNA: TGTGCCAGCAGCGTAGCTGGGACAGACTATCAGCCCCAGCATTTT.

The chain recombines TRBV4-2 with TRBJ2-1, with D maybe TRBD2 (5 bases). The germline V gene has CDR1 LGHNA and CDR2 YNFKEQ. The CDR3 spans 14 residues. V lost 0 bases and J 13 bases, leaving 16 bases between the germline ends. The CDR3 nucleotides are TGTGCCAGCAGCCAAGACTTAGCGAACCTGGGTCAGTTCTTC. Its protein product is CASSQDLANLGQFF.